This TCR beta chain was observed in a study of blood T cell repertoires in COVID-19. On the study more broadly: Whether acute or convalescent, the COVID-19 samples came from the United States, Italy and Spain. Sources were T cells, B-cell-depleted T cells, or PBMCs; the material itself was cDNA or gDNA.

J was trimmed by 7 bases and V by 4 bases; bases with no gene match: 7. From germline, CDR1 is LNHDA and CDR2 SQIVND (reference sequence). This CDR3 has 15 residues. Original processing notes: Amplified reference gene primers provided the basis for estimating nucleated cell counts. The repertoire was sequenced with immunoSEQ multiplex PCR; TCRdb's copy has only in-frame clones and lacks some. The D gene and trimming were derived from the DNA, and the V and J assignments and clone size from that table. The data contain over 110,000 clones, approximately 88% of them singletons. Sequencing used peripheral blood. The chain couples TRBV19 to TRBJ1-5; TRBD1 matches at 10 bases. The receptor was derived from a human donor in a cohort sampled during active COVID-19. CDR3 bases: TGTGCCAGTAGTACGACAGGGGGCGCAGGACAGCCCCAGCATTTT. Protein: CASSTTGGAGQPQHF.